The 10 T cell receptor beta chains below were found in one sample sequenced in a study of CD8+ T cells in alopecia areata. RNA was extracted and reverse transcribed into cDNA as the sequencing template. The assay was immunoSEQ multiplex PCR, and TCRdb's table has in-frame clones only and misses some. Here the sample spans 150,000 to 200,000 clones, 55% to 75% being singletons. Specified treatment: oral pan-JAK inhibitor, 5-10 mg twice daily. The input for sequencing was CD4+ T cells sorted from blood, taken at week 24, from a patient treated with tofacitinib. The receptors were gathered from a human donor with alopecia areata.

This clone has a handful of counts. The V call is TRBV29-1, the J call TRBJ1-2; TRBD1 agrees at 12 bases. The CDR3 length is 14 residues. Germline loops: CDR1 SQVTM, CDR2 ANQGSEA. V gave up 4 bases and J gave up 6 bases; unmatched junction bases: 6. The CDR3 is CSVGGGQGAHGYTF. Written as DNA, the CDR3 is TGCAGCGTTGGTGGGGGACAGGGGGCCCATGGCTACACCTTC.

Details on this clone: Additional DNA sequences in this sample encode the identical CDR3. This chain connects TRBV28 to TRBJ2-3; D gene ambiguous. This CDR3 has 10 residues. Trimming took 8 bases from V and 9 from J, leaving 9 bases between them. Germline CDR1 is MDHEN and CDR2 is SYDVKM. CDR3 sequence: CASSGDTQYF. As DNA, the CDR3 is TGTGCCAGCTCTGGAGACACGCAGTATTTT.

The CDR3 DNA reads as TGTGCCAGCAGGTCACTAGCGGGAGTAGGCACAGATACGCAGTATTTT. Encoded protein: CASRSLAGVGTDTQYF. The chain employs TRBV28 and TRBJ2-3, with 11 positions matching TRBD2. The CDR3 loop spans 16 amino acids. Trimming took 6 bases from V and 1 from J; bases not matched to a gene: 6. Germline lookup yields CDR1 MDHEN and CDR2 SYDVKM. Filled out from reference TRBV28 and TRBJ2-3, the complete variable domain reads DVKVTQSSRYLVKRTGEKVFLECVQDMDHENMFWYRQDPGLGLRLIYFSYDVKMKEKGDIPEGYSVSREKKERFSLILESASTNQTSMYLCASRSLAGVGTDTQYFGPGTRLTVL.

The chain combines TRBV5-1 with TRBJ2-7, with a possible D match to TRBD1 (6 bases). The CDR3 totals 16 residues. Deletions cut 0 bases from V and 3 bases from J, with 16 bases between. CDR1 SGHRS and CDR2 YFSETQ come from the germline V gene. This CDR3 is CASSLVARGGHYEQYF. The CDR3 DNA reads TGCGCCAGCAGCTTGGTGGCCCGAGGGGGTCACTACGAGCAGTACTTC.

V and J are TRBV18 and TRBJ1-1; D possibly corresponds to TRBD1 (5 bases). Per the germline V gene, CDR1 is KGHSH and CDR2 is LQKENI. This CDR3 has 17 amino acids. V lost 3 bases to trimming and J lost 0 bases, with 17 bases between them. DNA of the CDR3: TGTGCCAGCTCACCCCTCGGAGGGACGGCCATGAACACTGAAGCTTTCTTT. Translating it yields CASSPLGGTAMNTEAFF.

The chain is built from TRBV5-1 and TRBJ2-7; D may be TRBD1 (6 bases). The CDR3 totals 14 residues. V was clipped by 2 bases and J by 2 bases, with 11 bases between them. The germline CDR1 and CDR2 sequences are SGHRS and YFSETQ. The CDR3 region has the DNA TGCGCCAGCAGCTTCGACAGGAGCACCTACGAGCAGTACTTC. Its translation is CASSFDRSTYEQYF.

This clone was observed once. V and J are TRBV4-3 and TRBJ2-3; D is undetermined. The CDR3 extends over 13 amino acids. Trimming left V 3 bases short and J 2 bases short, with 6 bases between. Germline V lookup: CDR1 LGHNA, CDR2 YSLEER. The CDR3 nucleotides read TGCGCCAGCAGCCAGAGTACCACAGATACGCAGTATTTT. Translating gives CASSQSTTDTQYF.

The gene calls are TRBV2 and TRBJ1-1; no definite D call. Germline-derived CDR1 and CDR2 are SNHLY and FYNNEI. V shed 2 bases and J shed 8 bases, with 9 bases lying between them. The CDR3 is 12 residues long. As DNA, the CDR3 is TGTGCCAGCAGTGAACCGGGCTTAGAAGCTTTCTTT. Its protein product is CASSEPGLEAFF. Supplemented by reference TRBV2 and TRBJ1-1, the full variable domain reads EPEVTQTPSHQVTQMGQEVILRCVPISNHLYFYWYRQILGQKVEFLVSFYNNEISEKSEIFDDQFSVERPDGSNFTLKIRSTKLEDSAMYFCASSEPGLEAFFGQGTRLTVV.

The chain carries TRBV7-3 and TRBJ2-1; 7 positions match TRBD2. The V and J ends lost 3 bases and 4 bases, in that order; junction bases with no gene match: 6. Germline-derived CDR1 and CDR2 are SGHTA and FQGTGA. The CDR3 totals 15 residues. CDR3 nucleotides: TGTGCCAGCAGCTTGAGCGGGGTATCGTACAATGAGCAGTTCTTC. Translating gives CASSLSGVSYNEQFF.

V and J are TRBV7-9 and TRBJ1-5; no reliable D call. This CDR3 region has 12 residues. The germline V gene has CDR1 SEHNR and CDR2 FQNEAQ (reference sequence). V lost 11 bases, J lost 3 bases, and 11 bases lay in between. In DNA form, the CDR3 reads TGTGCCGGAACGAGGGACAATCAGCCCCAGCATTTT. It encodes CAGTRDNQPQHF.